The TCR beta chain described here comes from a study of cytomegalovirus exposure and HLA in healthy donors. In the study overall: A later analysis reported the same platform for the 110 or so validation repertoires and the approximately 700 first-cohort repertoires. Study-level points and caveats: Reports described diagnosis of cytomegalovirus status by the classifier as highly specific and sensitive.

This clone came up a few times. Its specificity is not known. The assay was immunoSEQ multiplex PCR, and TCRdb's table has in-frame clones only and misses some. The sample shows about 240,000 clones, around 87% of them seen only once. The donors were members of the validation cohort, which comprised roughly 130 subjects and was separate from the first cohort of 600 to 850 subjects. Germline CDR1 LNHDA, CDR2 SQIVND (reference sequence). The CDR3 covers 15 residues. V shed 3 bases and J shed 4 bases, with 12 bases lying between them. This TCR derives from a woman aged 25 to 39 in good health and CMV-seropositive. Sample: PBMCs. The chain joins TRBV19 to TRBJ2-2, with D perhaps matching TRBD1 (6 bases). CDR3 protein: CASSIIGQPTGELFF. DNA of the CDR3: TGTGCCAGTAGTATTATCGGACAGCCCACCGGGGAGCTGTTTTTT. The entire variable domain, with the rest obtained from reference TRBV19 and TRBJ2-2, is as follows: DGGITQSPKYLFRKEGQNVTLSCEQNLNHDAMYWYRQDPGQGLRLIYYSQIVNDFQKGDIAEGYSVSREKKESFPLTVTSAQKNPTAFYLCASSIIGQPTGELFFGEGSRLTVL.